Reported below is one T cell receptor beta chain. Its cognate antigen is unknown. The data originate from a study of post-analysis software for immune sequencing data. Study-level results: Relative to controls, patients had about five TRBV segments at higher frequency, with TRBV5-6, TRBV5-1 and TRBV20-1 among these. Under F measure analysis, samples from one preparation batch co-clustered strongly.

The germline CDR1 and CDR2 sequences are DFQATT and SNEGSKA (reference sequence). This CDR3 has 15 residues. V was clipped by 3 bases and J by 4 bases, with 17 bases between them. TCR beta libraries were prepared from cDNA with unique molecular identifiers. TCRdb ran MiXCR on the PCR reads and lists one entry per CDR3 protein. The sample has more than 450,000 distinct CDR3 sequences; about 44% are singletons. The sequenced sample was blood. This clonotype was sampled from a girl aged 10 to 17 with multiple sclerosis. This chain connects TRBV20-1 to TRBJ2-3, with a weak D call TRBD1 (8 bases). The CDR3 nucleotides are TGCAGTGCTAGTTTTAGGACAGGGAGGGCAGATACGCAGTATTTT. Amino acid sequence: CSASFRTGRADTQYF.